This T cell receptor beta chain was documented in a study of blood T cell repertoires in COVID-19. Study information: Acute-phase and convalescent COVID-19 samples originated in the United States, Italy and Spain.

TCRdb's table, derived via immunoSEQ multiplex PCR, lists solely in-frame clones and lacks some. The sample has some 370,000 clones; 89% are singletons. Germline loops: CDR1 MGHRA, CDR2 YSYEKL. Trimming cost V 4 bases and J 0 bases, with 11 bases left between them. This CDR3 contains 15 residues. The chain couples TRBV4-1 to TRBJ2-3; D is perhaps TRBD2 (6 bases). This sequence was found in a man aged 35 to 55 with acute or convalescent COVID-19. Sample: peripheral blood. CDR3 loop: CASSLVRGSTDTQYF. The CDR3 DNA follows: TGCGCCAGCAGCCTAGTGCGGGGAAGCACAGATACGCAGTATTTT.